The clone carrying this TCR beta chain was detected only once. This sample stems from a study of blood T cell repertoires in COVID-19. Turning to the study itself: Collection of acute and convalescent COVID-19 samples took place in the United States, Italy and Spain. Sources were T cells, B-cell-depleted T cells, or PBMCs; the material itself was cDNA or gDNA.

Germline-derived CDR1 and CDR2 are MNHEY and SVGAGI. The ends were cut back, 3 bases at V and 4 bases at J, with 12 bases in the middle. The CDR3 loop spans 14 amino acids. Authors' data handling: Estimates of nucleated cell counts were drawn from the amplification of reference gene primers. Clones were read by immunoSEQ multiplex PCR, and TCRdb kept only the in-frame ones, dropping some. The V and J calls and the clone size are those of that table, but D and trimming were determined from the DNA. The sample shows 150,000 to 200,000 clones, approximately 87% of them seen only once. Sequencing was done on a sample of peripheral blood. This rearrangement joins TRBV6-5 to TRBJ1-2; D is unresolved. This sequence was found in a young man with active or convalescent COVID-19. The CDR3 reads CASSYKEMSYGYTF. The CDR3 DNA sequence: TGTGCCAGCAGTTATAAAGAGATGAGCTATGGCTACACCTTC.